Listed here is a single T cell receptor beta chain. This specimen comes from a study of blood T cell repertoires in COVID-19. Germline CDR1 and CDR2: LGHNA and YSLEER. Trimming cost V 1 base and J 6 bases, with 9 bases left between them. The CDR3 is 14 residues long. Method: immunoSEQ multiplex PCR; TCRdb's copy keeps in-frame clones and lacks some. The sample lists 200,000 to 300,000 clones, about 87% seen once, with about 2.5% in the top ten. The gene calls are TRBV4-3 and TRBJ2-2; D not resolved. The sequenced material came from PBMCs or T cells enriched from blood (not recorded which). The receptor was derived from a woman aged 40 to 50 with acute COVID-19. The CDR3 loop reads CASSQGLVPGELFF. As DNA, the CDR3 is TGCGCCAGCAGCCAAGGCTTAGTCCCCGGGGAGCTGTTTTTT.